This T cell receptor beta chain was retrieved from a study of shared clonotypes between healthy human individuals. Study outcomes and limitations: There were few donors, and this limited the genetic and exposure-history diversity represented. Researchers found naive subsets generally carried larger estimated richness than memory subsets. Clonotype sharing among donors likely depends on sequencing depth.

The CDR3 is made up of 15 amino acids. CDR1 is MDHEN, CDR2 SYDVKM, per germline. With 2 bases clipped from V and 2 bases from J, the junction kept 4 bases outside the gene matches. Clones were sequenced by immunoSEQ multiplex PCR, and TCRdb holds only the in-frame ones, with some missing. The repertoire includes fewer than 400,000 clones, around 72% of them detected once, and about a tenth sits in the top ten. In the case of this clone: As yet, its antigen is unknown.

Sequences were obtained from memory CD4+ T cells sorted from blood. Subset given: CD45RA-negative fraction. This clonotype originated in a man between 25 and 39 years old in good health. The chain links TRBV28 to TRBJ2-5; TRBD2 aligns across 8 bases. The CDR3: CASSLPGGGQETQYF. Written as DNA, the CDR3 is TGTGCCAGCAGTTTACCCGGGGGGGGTCAAGAGACCCAGTACTTC.